This paragraph covers one T cell receptor beta chain sequence. The antigen remains undetermined. The repertoire was sequenced with immunoSEQ multiplex PCR; TCRdb's copy has only in-frame clones and lacks some. The sample holds tens of thousands of clones, about 87% seen once. This specimen belongs to a study of a mutant IDH1 vaccine in newly diagnosed glioma. Looking at the study overall: Former treatment meant radiotherapy, temozolomide, or both; the majority had gotten both.

V shed 5 bases and J shed 5 bases, with 18 bases lying between them. Germline-derived CDR1 and CDR2 are SGHTA and FQGNSA. There are 15 residues in the CDR3. This sample's time point: week 23, last vaccination. Each dose of the vaccine consisted of 300 ug of mutant IDH1 20-mer peptide, with topical imiquimod. The V call is TRBV7-2, the J call TRBJ1-1; no clear D gene. This receptor was identified in a man aged 18 to 30 with glioma. Specimen: PBMCs, collected from a glioma patient whose treatment included an IDH1 peptide vaccine. CDR3 DNA sequence: TGTGCCAGCAGCCCGGGCTGGGATCCGAGGACTGAAGCTTTCTTT. It specifies CASSPGWDPRTEAFF.